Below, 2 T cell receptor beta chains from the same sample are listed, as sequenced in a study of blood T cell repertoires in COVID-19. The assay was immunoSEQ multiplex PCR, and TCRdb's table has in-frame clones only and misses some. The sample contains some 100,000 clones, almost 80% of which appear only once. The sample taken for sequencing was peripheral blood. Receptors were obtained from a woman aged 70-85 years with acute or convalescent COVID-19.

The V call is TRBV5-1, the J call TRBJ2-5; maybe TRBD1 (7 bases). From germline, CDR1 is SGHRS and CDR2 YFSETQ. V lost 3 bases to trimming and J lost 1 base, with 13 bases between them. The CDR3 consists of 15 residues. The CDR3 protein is CASSSGQEGQETQYF. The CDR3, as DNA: TGCGCCAGCAGCTCCGGACAGGAGGGCCAAGAGACCCAGTACTTC.

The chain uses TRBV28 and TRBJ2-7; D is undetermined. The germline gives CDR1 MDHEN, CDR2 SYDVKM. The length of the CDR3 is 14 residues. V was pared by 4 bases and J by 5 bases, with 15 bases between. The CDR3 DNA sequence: TGTGCCAGCAGTTCCCACCAGAGGCCAGACGAGCAGTACGTC. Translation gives CASSSHQRPDEQYV.